Sequencing of this T cell receptor beta chain was carried out in a study of vaccination effects on CD4 cells after COVID-19 (dated by TCRdb to between 2020 and 2023). Background on the whole study: Each participant got two doses of an mRNA SARS-CoV-2 vaccine, either BNT162b2 or mRNA-1273. The full study included 9 to 10 COVID-19 convalescent patients and a few SARS-CoV-2-naive healthy vaccine recipients. In both COVID-19 convalescent patients and infection-naive vaccine recipients, the study compared SARS-CoV-2 spike-specific CD4+ TCR repertoires from before mRNA vaccination with those from after it. Pre-vaccine samples were collected from a couple of convalescent patients 16 days and one week before the first dose, corresponding to 142 and 148 days after COVID-19 diagnosis. Cultures from other donors in the study were sequenced with the Oncomine TCR Beta short-read assay on an Illumina iSeq 100.

Worth noting for this clone: Its antigen specificity is not known. No much larger clone is present one base from it, and per-base qualities are unavailable.

Library creation used the immunoSEQ multiplex PCR assay. DNA from the cultured, isolated CD4+ T cells was subjected to TCR beta CDR3 sequencing. The paper's processing steps were these. Non-productive TCR sequences were removed, reads were trimmed to the CDR3 region, and CDR3s of at least 7 amino acids were retained. Antigen-specific clonotypes were identified with the MANAFEST web app by comparing expansion in peptide wells against reference cultures. Positive clones required FDR<0.05 expansion versus reference and all other wells, odds ratio above 5, and frequency above 0.1% in two replicate wells. A clonotype was defined as cross-reactive if the clonotype was significantly expanded both in SARS-CoV-2 spike wells and in at least one common cold coronavirus spike condition. Using the stringdist R package, CDR3 similarity was measured by Levenshtein distance, and unrooted trees were constructed with ape in R 3.6.1. TCRdb's version of the immuneACCESS table is confined to in-frame rearrangements and falls short of the full clone set. An unresolved V gene accounts for under half of the shortfall where checked; the remainder is of unknown origin. That table gives V, J and clone size, and the DNA gave D and trimming. This sample holds about 20,000 clones; roughly 72% were observed only once. The ten largest clonotypes hold approximately 16% of the sample.

The ViraFEST assay stimulated PBMC with viral peptide pools and then used TCR sequencing to identify antigen-specific CD4+ T cell clonotypes by expansion. After more than nine days of culture, CD4+ T cells were isolated with the EasySep CD4+ T cell isolation kit. Convalescent patients had PCR-confirmed SARS-CoV-2 infection between March and December 2020, before Alpha, Beta and Delta variants emerged in the United States. About 2.1 million PBMC per well were cultured in IMDM with about 4.6% human AB serum, 7.5 to 10 IU/ml IL-2 and gentamicin, plus 10 ug/ml peptides. On days 3 and 7, half of the culture medium was replaced with fresh IL-2-containing medium. Each peptide stimulation condition was cultured in triplicate wells unless otherwise noted. Using Ficoll-Paque Plus gradient centrifugation, PBMC were separated from whole blood and then either used fresh or cryopreserved at -140C. The overlapping peptide pools covered the spike proteins of SARS-CoV-2 and of the common cold coronaviruses HCoV-NL63, HCoV-OC43 and HCoV-229E. The QIAamp micro DNA kit was used to extract genomic DNA from the cultured CD4+ T cells.

Summary of the overall study and its limitations: The study was limited by a small number of convalescent patients and lacked early post-infection timepoints. At late post-vaccination timepoints, both infection-induced and vaccine-induced clones showed marked clonal contraction, consistent with waning T cell responses. For convalescent patients, new clones induced by the vaccine made up most of the post-vaccine spike-reactive repertoire, and these new clones were largely distinct from the clones induced by infection.

Sequencing used CD4+ T cells from PBMCs cultured with SARS-CoV-2 spike peptides, obtained before COVID-19 vaccination. The sample's cell subset or site label, in plain terms: SARS-CoV-2 spike overlapping peptide pool stimulation. The clonotype comes from a human donor who had a prior SARS-CoV-2 infection.

The CDR3 region reads CASSQDNSGGGADTQYF. The nucleotides are TGTGCCAGCAGCCAAGATAACAGCGGGGGCGGGGCAGATACGCAGTATTTT. Recombination linked TRBV4-2 to TRBJ2-3; the central 8 bases match TRBD2. The CDR3, from cysteine to phenylalanine, totals 17 residues. Only the CDR3 part of the read is kept: 51 bases, read in frame from the first base. Relative to germline, V is missing 0 bases and J is missing 4 bases, with 9 bases of the junction outside any gene match. The germline V gene specifies LGHNA as CDR1 and YNFKEQ as CDR2.